This TCR beta chain was obtained from a study of T cell responses to AZD1222 COVID-19 vaccine. Study conclusions and caveats: Dominant CD4 TCR responses targeted spike regions 160-218 and 743-854. After two AZD1222 doses, spike-specific TCR breadth and depth rose versus day 0. A reported finding is that nearly half of spike-specific TCRs target unmutated variant regions. White British ancestry dominated among donors, who included more females, and clonal diversity was possibly underestimated.

Some clones are missing from TCRdb's copy, which holds only in-frame ones; the method was immunoSEQ multiplex PCR. The table has around 140,000 clones, about nine tenths seen once. V dropped 1 base and J dropped 4 bases, with 11 bases sitting between them. The CDR3 is 14 residues long. Germline V gene sequence: CDR1 SGDLS, CDR2 YYNGEE. About this clone itself: The antigen is not known.

Sample: peripheral blood, taken on day 0 of AZD1222 vaccination. The J gene is TRBJ1-2, the V gene TRBV9; D not resolved. The receptor's source is an adult in good health. The CDR3 DNA reads as TGTGCCAGCAGCGTAATAGACAAGACCTATGGCTACACCTTC. This gives the protein CASSVIDKTYGYTF.